The 16 T cell receptor beta chains reported below all come from one sample, sequenced in a study of Ad26.COV2.S vaccination and SARS-CoV-2 variants. This table comes from immunoSEQ multiplex PCR, and its TCRdb copy is limited to in-frame clones, with some not included. The repertoire holds hundreds of thousands of clones, with roughly 91% as singletons. As for treatment: over 15 received Ad26.COV2.S at low or high dose, single or two shots; 5 received placebo; per-sample allocation not given. The samples date from day 63 after the first vaccine or placebo injection. The sample in question was peripheral blood, obtained in a trial of Ad26.COV2.S vaccine versus placebo. These receptors all stem from a person aged 18-60 years who received the Ad26.COV2.S COVID-19 vaccine or a placebo.

The chain couples TRBV30 to TRBJ2-3, with TRBD2 matching over 9 bases. Germline values: CDR1 GTSNPN, CDR2 SVGIG (reference sequence). There are 12 residues in the CDR3. CDR3 residues: CGAGGGTDTQYF. The CDR3 DNA reads as TGTGGAGCGGGAGGAGGCACAGATACGCAGTATTTT.

Note on this clone: The sample has other DNA sequences that encode this CDR3 too. This sequence joins TRBV9 and TRBJ1-2; no firm D call. Germline loops: CDR1 SGDLS, CDR2 YYNGEE. This CDR3 is 13 amino acids long. Trimming took off 0 bases at V and 5 bases at J, with 8 bases between the two ends. CDR3 in DNA: TGTGCCAGCAGCGTAGCTGGTGGGTATGGCTACACCTTC. It yields the protein CASSVAGGYGYTF.

A note on this clone: Other DNA sequences in the same sample also yield this CDR3. The V gene is TRBV6-1, the J gene TRBJ2-7; D is uncertain. CDR1 is MNHNS, CDR2 SASEGT, per germline. This CDR3 region has 12 residues. The V and J ends lost 2 bases and 2 bases respectively, with 4 bases between them. CDR3 protein: CASSESTYEQYF. In nucleotides, the CDR3 is TGTGCCAGCAGTGAATCCACCTACGAGCAGTACTTC.

This clone came up a few times. The chain has TRBV7-9 and TRBJ1-4, with 7 positions matching TRBD1. Germline values: CDR1 SEHNR, CDR2 FQNEAQ (reference sequence). V was clipped by 2 bases and J by 5 bases; unmatched bases: 5. This CDR3 has 15 residues. Written as DNA, the CDR3 is TGTGCCAGCAGCTTATTCGGGACAGAGAATGAAAAACTGTTTTTT. Residues: CASSLFGTENEKLFF.

The chain combines TRBV9 with TRBJ1-1, with unresolved D. This CDR3 is built from 12 residues. Germline V gene lookup returns CDR1 SGDLS and CDR2 YYNGEE. Trimming took off 2 bases at V and 11 bases at J, with 13 bases between the two ends. The CDR3 is CASSVRAGGAFF. The CDR3 bases are TGTGCCAGCAGCGTCCGGGCTGGAGGGGCTTTCTTT.

The chain recombines TRBV7-9 with TRBJ2-3; D unresolved. This CDR3 spans 14 amino acids. Trimming shortened V by 5 bases and J by 0 bases, and 9 bases separated the two germline ends. The germline V gene has CDR1 SEHNR and CDR2 FQNEAQ (reference sequence). CDR3 sequence reads: CASSGAWSTDTQYF. In nucleotides, the CDR3 is TGTGCCAGCAGCGGCGCCTGGAGCACAGATACGCAGTATTTT.

Written as DNA, the CDR3 is TGTGCCAGCCAACAGGGAGCGTACAATGAGCAGTTCTTC. Its translation: CASQQGAYNEQFF. The rearrangement uses TRBV6-5 and TRBJ2-1, with D possibly being TRBD1 (6 bases). V shed 8 bases and J shed 4 bases, with 12 bases lying between them. The CDR3 covers 13 residues. Germline loops: CDR1 MNHEY, CDR2 SVGAGI.

The chain couples TRBV3-1 (or the pseudogene TRBV3-2) to TRBJ1-3; TRBD1 agrees at 8 bases. CDR3 length: 18 residues. Germline assignment: CDR1 LGHDT and CDR2 YNNKEL (reference sequence). V trimming: 3 bases; J trimming: 0 bases; junction bases outside the gene matches: 10. DNA of the CDR3: TGTGCCAGCAGCCATGCCGGGACAGGCGACTACTCTGGAAACACCATATATTTT. Translation gives CASSHAGTGDYSGNTIYF.

The chain recombines TRBV5-1 with TRBJ2-2; 8 nucleotides match TRBD2. There are 15 residues in the CDR3. Per the germline V gene, CDR1 is SGHRS and CDR2 is YFSETQ. The V gene end was trimmed by 4 bases and the J gene end by 5 bases; junction bases not matched to a gene: 7. CDR3 protein: CASSKAGVRTGELFF. The CDR3 DNA reads as TGCGCCAGCAGCAAAGCGGGAGTGAGGACCGGGGAGCTGTTTTTT.

This chain uses TRBV4-3 with TRBJ1-3; D is uncertain. Germline lookup yields CDR1 LGHNA and CDR2 YSLEER. The CDR3 is made up of 17 amino acids. Trimming removed 0 bases from V and 2 bases from J, with 14 bases in between. In DNA, the CDR3 is TGCGCCAGCAGCCAAGACCCCCGGCCGCCTGCTGGAAACACCATATATTTT. Translating gives CASSQDPRPPAGNTIYF.

J is TRBJ2-1 and V is TRBV19; 10 bases fit TRBD2. The CDR3 is 15 amino acids. V was pared by 8 bases and J by 8 bases, with 12 bases of the junction left unmatched. The germline V gene has CDR1 LNHDA and CDR2 SQIVND (reference sequence). The CDR3 loop reads CASARLAGVTDEQFF. The CDR3 nucleotides are TGTGCCAGTGCACGCCTAGCGGGAGTAACCGATGAGCAGTTCTTC.

The chain joins TRBV19 to TRBJ2-3, with D perhaps being TRBD1 or TRBD2 (5 bases each). The germline gives CDR1 LNHDA, CDR2 SQIVND (reference sequence). This CDR3 comprises 14 residues. V was clipped by 3 bases and J by 6 bases, with 13 bases between them. The CDR3 DNA sequence: TGTGCCAGTAGTATTCGGCCAGGGACCGATACGCAGTATTTT. Translated, it gives CASSIRPGTDTQYF.

The gene calls are TRBV7-3 and TRBJ2-1; D may be TRBD2 (6 bases). This CDR3 has 13 amino acids. Germline values: CDR1 SGHTA, CDR2 FQGTGA. Trimming removed 1 base at V and 9 bases at J, with 10 bases between. The CDR3 nucleotides read TGTGCCAGCAGCTTAAATACGCGGGGTGAGCAGTTCTTC. Its protein product is CASSLNTRGEQFF.

The chain carries TRBV16 and TRBJ1-5, with D unclear. The CDR3 has 13 residues. V shed 0 bases and J shed 3 bases, with 3 bases lying between them. Germline CDR1 and CDR2: KGHSY and FQNENV. The CDR3 reads CASSQSANQPQHF. Written as DNA, the CDR3 is TGTGCCAGCAGCCAATCAGCCAATCAGCCCCAGCATTTT.

V and J are TRBV15 and TRBJ2-5, with D perhaps TRBD2 (6 bases). Per the germline V gene, CDR1 is LNHNV and CDR2 is YYDKDF (reference sequence). CDR3 size: 16 residues. V was clipped by 0 bases and J by 3 bases, with 14 bases between them. The CDR3 is CATSRDVGGLEETQYF. For the CDR3, the DNA is TGTGCCACCAGCAGAGACGTGGGAGGCCTTGAAGAGACCCAGTACTTC.

A few counts support this clone. The chain couples TRBV5-6 to TRBJ2-3; the D gene is possibly TRBD2 (5 bases). Germline V gene sequence: CDR1 SGHDT, CDR2 YYEEEE. V lost 1 base and J 1 base, leaving 10 bases between the germline ends. The CDR3 length is 15 residues. CDR3 sequence (DNA): TGTGCCAGCAGCTTGCGGGATCCCGGCACAGATACGCAGTATTTT. Its protein is CASSLRDPGTDTQYF. The full variable domain, with the rest looked up from reference TRBV5-6 and TRBJ2-3, is DAGVTQSPTHLIKTRGQQVTLRCSPKSGHDTVSWYQQALGQGPQFIFQYYEEEERQRGNFPDRFSGHQFPNYSSELNVNALLLGDSALYLCASSLRDPGTDTQYFGPGTRLTVL.